The sequence of this TCR beta chain was determined in a study of response to subunit inactivated influenza vaccine. Findings and limits, study-wide: The study's authors posited that every seasonal influenza vaccination enlists few new T cells.

Using its own MiXCR run on the RT-PCR reads, TCRdb lists one record per CDR3 protein. In the table there are 550,000 to 650,000 distinct CDR3 sequences, approximately 12% of which are singletons. Losses at the gene ends were 8 bases for V and 5 bases for J; bases not matched to a gene: 14. The CDR3 has 14 residues. Germline V CDR1 and CDR2: SQVTM, ANQGSEA. Turning to this clonotype: Its antigen is currently unknown.

The sequence was obtained from a man aged 50 to 59 who received an inactivated influenza vaccine. The chain carries TRBV29-1 and TRBJ2-5; the match to TRBD2 covers 7 bases. This sample comprised PBMCs from blood, obtained on the day of vaccination. Written as DNA, the CDR3 is TGCAGCATTATGCCCAGCGGGGCGGGGGAGACCCAGTACTTC. Its protein is CSIMPSGAGETQYF.